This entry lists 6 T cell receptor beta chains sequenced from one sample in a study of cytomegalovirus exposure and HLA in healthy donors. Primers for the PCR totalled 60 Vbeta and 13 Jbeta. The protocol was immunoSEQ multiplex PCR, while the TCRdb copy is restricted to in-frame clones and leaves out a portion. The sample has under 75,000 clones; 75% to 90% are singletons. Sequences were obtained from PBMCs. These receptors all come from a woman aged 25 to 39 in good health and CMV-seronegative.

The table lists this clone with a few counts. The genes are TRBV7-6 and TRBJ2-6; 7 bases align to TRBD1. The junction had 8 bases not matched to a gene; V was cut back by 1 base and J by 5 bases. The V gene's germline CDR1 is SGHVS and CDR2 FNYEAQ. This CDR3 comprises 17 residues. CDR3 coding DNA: TGTGCCAGCAGCTTAGGCCAAGGACAGGTCTGGGCCAACGTCCTGACTTTC. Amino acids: CASSLGQGQVWANVLTF.

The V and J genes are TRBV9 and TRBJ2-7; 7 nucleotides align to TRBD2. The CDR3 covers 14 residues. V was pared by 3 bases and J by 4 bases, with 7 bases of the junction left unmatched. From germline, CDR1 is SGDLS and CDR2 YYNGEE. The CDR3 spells CASSGSGLPYEQYF. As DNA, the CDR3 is TGTGCCAGCAGCGGTTCGGGACTACCATACGAGCAGTACTTC.

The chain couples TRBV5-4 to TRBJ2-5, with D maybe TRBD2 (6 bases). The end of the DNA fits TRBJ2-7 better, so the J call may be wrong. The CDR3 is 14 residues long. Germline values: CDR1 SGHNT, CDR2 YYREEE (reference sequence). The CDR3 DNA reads TGTGCCAGCAGCTTGGAACAGGAGGGAGACGAGCAGTACTTC. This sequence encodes CASSLEQEGDEQYF.

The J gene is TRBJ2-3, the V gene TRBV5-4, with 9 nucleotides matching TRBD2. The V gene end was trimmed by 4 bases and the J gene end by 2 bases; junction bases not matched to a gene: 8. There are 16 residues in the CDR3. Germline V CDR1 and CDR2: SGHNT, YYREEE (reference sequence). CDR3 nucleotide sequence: TGTGCCAGCAGCCCATGGCTAGCGGGGAACACAGATACGCAGTATTTT. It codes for CASSPWLAGNTDTQYF.

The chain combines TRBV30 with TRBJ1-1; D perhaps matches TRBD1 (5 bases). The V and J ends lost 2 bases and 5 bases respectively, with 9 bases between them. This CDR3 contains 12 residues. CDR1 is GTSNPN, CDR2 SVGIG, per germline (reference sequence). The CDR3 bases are TGTGCCTGGAGTCAGGGTTGGACTGAAGCTTTCTTT. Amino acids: CAWSQGWTEAFF.

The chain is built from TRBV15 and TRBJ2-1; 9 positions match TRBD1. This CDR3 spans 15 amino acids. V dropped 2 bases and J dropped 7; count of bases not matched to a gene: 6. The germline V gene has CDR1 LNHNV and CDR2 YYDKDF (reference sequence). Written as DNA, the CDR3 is TGTGCCACCAGCAGACTTCTACAGGGGGCAAATGAGCAGTTCTTC. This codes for CATSRLLQGANEQFF.